This T cell receptor beta chain appears in the sequencing data of a study of shared clonotypes between healthy human individuals. Study information: The cohort had two women and a few men, ages 18 to 49.

Per germline, CDR1 SGHTA and CDR2 FQGNSA. Losses at the gene ends were 5 bases for V and 7 bases for J; bases not matched to a gene: 11. This CDR3 has 15 amino acids. Profiling relied on immunoSEQ multiplex PCR, and the TCRdb table lists in-frame clones only, not all of them. In the table there are over 850,000 clones, about 80% of which are singletons. The origin of this receptor is a young man in good health. Some clones in this sample may be carry-over from other donors' samples. Sequenced material: memory CD4+ T cells from PBMCs. Subset indicated: CD45RA-negative fraction. The chain is built from TRBV7-2 and TRBJ1-5; 7 nucleotides match TRBD1. CDR3 protein: CASSARQGGGQPQHF. The CDR3 DNA is TGTGCCAGCAGCGCAAGGCAGGGGGGCGGACAGCCCCAGCATTTT.